Following are 15 T cell receptor beta chains from one sample sequenced in a study of OX40 agonist ivuxolimab in advanced cancers. Clones were read by immunoSEQ multiplex PCR, and TCRdb kept only the in-frame ones, dropping some. The sample records some 21,000 clones, around 87% being singletons. This specimen consisted of CD4+ or CD8+ T cells sorted from blood, obtained in a trial of the OX40 agonist ivuxolimab. These receptors were taken from an adult with an advanced solid tumor such as melanoma, head and neck, liver or kidney cancer.

The chain has TRBV13 and TRBJ1-1, with D perhaps TRBD1 (5 bases). The germline CDR1 and CDR2 sequences are PRHDT and FYEKMQ (reference sequence). The CDR3 extends over 15 amino acids. V was cut by 5 bases and J by 4 bases, with 17 bases left in between. This CDR3 reads CASSLGGVRGTEAFF. For the CDR3, the DNA is TGTGCCAGCAGCCTGGGCGGGGTAAGGGGCACTGAAGCTTTCTTT.

The chain combines TRBV4-1 with TRBJ2-3; either TRBD1 or TRBD2 may supply D (7 bases each). V shed 0 bases and J shed 4 bases, with 20 bases lying between them. Germline assignment: CDR1 MGHRA and CDR2 YSYEKL. This CDR3 contains 18 residues. The DNA of the CDR3 is TGCGCCAGCAGCCAAGATGGTCTCGGGGGAGGGGGCGCAGATACGCAGTATTTT. Translated, it gives CASSQDGLGGGGADTQYF.

The rearrangement joins TRBV9 to TRBJ1-1, with D unclear. In germline, CDR1 is SGDLS, CDR2 YYNGEE. The V gene lost 5 bases and the J gene lost 1 base, with 9 bases spanning the gap. The CDR3 sequence is 13 residues long. The CDR3 is CASSPGANTEAFF. The CDR3 coding sequence is TGTGCCAGCAGTCCTGGAGCGAACACTGAAGCTTTCTTT.

Here the CDR3 reads CASLIRGDVRGAEQFF. CDR3 bases: TGTGCCAGCCTTATCAGGGGTGATGTGAGGGGGGCTGAGCAGTTCTTC. The chain is built from TRBV27 and TRBJ2-1; D possibly uses TRBD1 or TRBD2 (6 bases each). This CDR3 region has 16 residues. V was clipped by 8 bases and J by 9 bases, with 26 bases between them. Germline V lookup: CDR1 MNHEY, CDR2 SMNVEV (reference sequence).

In this sample, this clone turned up once. This rearrangement joins TRBV7-8 to TRBJ2-3, with 14 bases aligning to TRBD2. CDR1 is SGHVS, CDR2 FQNEAQ, per germline. The V and J ends lost 1 base and 2 bases, in that order; junction bases with no gene match: 8. The CDR3 spans 19 residues. The CDR3 DNA reads as TGTGCCAGCAGCTTAGAGGGGACTAGCGGGGGCCTACTCACAGATACGCAGTATTTT. This codes for CASSLEGTSGGLLTDTQYF.

The rearrangement links TRBV19 to TRBJ2-7; D gene unclear. Trimming removed 5 bases from V and 4 bases from J, with 15 bases in between. CDR3 length: 14 amino acids. Germline-derived CDR1 and CDR2 are LNHDA and SQIVND (reference sequence). The CDR3 region has the DNA TGTGCCAGTAGTCAAGTAGGGTCCCTATACGAGCAGTACTTC. This gives the protein CASSQVGSLYEQYF. Together with reference TRBV19 and TRBJ2-7, the CDR3 gives the full variable domain: DGGITQSPKYLFRKEGQNVTLSCEQNLNHDAMYWYRQDPGQGLRLIYYSQIVNDFQKGDIAEGYSVSREKKESFPLTVTSAQKNPTAFYLCASSQVGSLYEQYFGPGTRLTVT.

The chain couples TRBV28 to TRBJ2-7; the match to TRBD1 covers 9 bases. V was clipped by 7 bases and J by 0 bases; unmatched bases: 7. CDR1 is MDHEN and CDR2 is SYDVKM in the germline V gene. There are 15 residues in the CDR3. The CDR3 DNA reads as TGTGCCAGCATGGCTGGGGACAGGGCCTCCTACGAGCAGTACTTC. This codes for CASMAGDRASYEQYF.

The genes are TRBV12-5 and TRBJ1-5; TRBD1 matches at 10 bases. CDR1 LGHNT and CDR2 FRNRAP come from the germline V gene. The CDR3 sequence is 15 residues long. V lost 0 bases and J lost 5; bases outside the gene matches: 1. CDR3 loop: CASGLVGTGDQPQHF. Here the CDR3 DNA reads TGTGCTAGTGGTTTGGTAGGGACAGGGGATCAGCCCCAGCATTTT.

Concerning this clone itself: A read error may produce the germline difference seen at one junction end. Written as DNA, the CDR3 is TGCGCCAGCAGCCTCCACAGGGTAGGGAATCAGCCCCAGCATTTT. Protein product: CASSLHRVGNQPQHF. This chain joins TRBV7-9 and TRBJ1-5; possibly TRBD1 for D (6 bases). Germline assignment: CDR1 SEHNR and CDR2 FQNEAQ (reference sequence). The CDR3 loop spans 15 amino acids.

The chain has TRBV6-5 and TRBJ1-3; D not certain. There are 15 residues in the CDR3. V was cut by 2 bases and J by 0 bases, with 8 bases left in between. Germline CDR1 is MNHEY and CDR2 is SVGAGI. The CDR3 bases are TGTGCCAGCAGTTACACGGGAGACTCTGGAAACACCATATATTTT. This gives the protein CASSYTGDSGNTIYF.

V is TRBV19 and J is TRBJ2-2; D is possibly TRBD1 (6 bases). V was clipped by 0 bases and J by 7 bases, with 9 bases between them. This CDR3 contains 14 residues. Germline V gene data show CDR1 as LNHDA and CDR2 as SQIVND (reference sequence). The CDR3 DNA reads TGTGCCAGTAGTATAGATAGCAGGGGCGGGGAGCTGTTTTTT. Its protein product is CASSIDSRGGELFF.

The J gene is TRBJ2-7, the V gene TRBV6-6; 10 positions match TRBD2. The germline gives CDR1 MNHNY, CDR2 SVGAGI (reference sequence). This CDR3 has 14 amino acids. J was trimmed by 4 bases and V by 6 bases; bases with no gene match: 6. CDR3 residues: CASSPPGLAYEQYF. DNA of the CDR3: TGTGCCAGCAGCCCCCCGGGACTAGCGTACGAGCAGTACTTC.

The CDR3 bases are TGCGCCAGCAGCCAAGCGGCAGGGATGAACACTGAAGCTTTCTTT. Translating gives CASSQAAGMNTEAFF. The V call is TRBV4-1, the J call TRBJ1-1; D might be TRBD1 (5 bases). The CDR3 spans 15 residues. Trimming took 1 base from V and 0 from J, leaving 9 bases between them. The germline V gene has CDR1 MGHRA and CDR2 YSYEKL.

This rearrangement joins TRBV7-3 to TRBJ1-2; TRBD1 matches at 7 bases. Germline V gene lookup returns CDR1 SGHTA and CDR2 FQGTGA. The CDR3 length is 14 residues. The J segment lost 4 bases and the V segment lost 5 bases, leaving 7 bases of the junction unmatched. CDR3 sequence reads: CASSPQGGSYGYTF. As DNA, the CDR3 is TGTGCCAGCAGCCCCCAGGGGGGGTCCTATGGCTACACCTTC.

The chain has TRBV4-3 and TRBJ1-2, with a weak D call TRBD1 (6 bases). Germline-derived CDR1 and CDR2 are LGHNA and YSLEER. V dropped 0 bases and J dropped 10 bases, with 21 bases sitting between them. This CDR3 is 16 amino acids long. The CDR3 loop is CASSQDPGETLTIYTF. The CDR3 DNA reads TGCGCCAGCAGCCAAGATCCAGGGGAGACCCTGACGATCTACACCTTC.